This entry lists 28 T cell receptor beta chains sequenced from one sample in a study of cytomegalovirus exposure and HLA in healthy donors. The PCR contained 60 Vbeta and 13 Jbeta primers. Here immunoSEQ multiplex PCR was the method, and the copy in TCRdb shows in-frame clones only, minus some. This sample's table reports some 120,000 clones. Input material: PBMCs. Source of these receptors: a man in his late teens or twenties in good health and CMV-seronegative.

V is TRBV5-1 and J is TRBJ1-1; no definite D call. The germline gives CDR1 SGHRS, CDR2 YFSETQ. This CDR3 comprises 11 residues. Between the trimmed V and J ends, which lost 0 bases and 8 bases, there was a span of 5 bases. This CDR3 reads CASSLGLEAFF. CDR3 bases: TGCGCCAGCAGCTTGGGACTAGAAGCTTTCTTT.

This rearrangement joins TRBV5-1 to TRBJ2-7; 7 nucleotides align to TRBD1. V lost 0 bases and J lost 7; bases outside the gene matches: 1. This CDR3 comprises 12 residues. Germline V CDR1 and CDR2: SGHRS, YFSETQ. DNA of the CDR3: TGCGCCAGCAGCTTGGCGACAGGGGAGCAGTACTTC. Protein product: CASSLATGEQYF. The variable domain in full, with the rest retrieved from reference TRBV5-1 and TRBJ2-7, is KAGVTQTPRYLIKTRGQQVTLSCSPISGHRSVSWYQQTPGQGLQFLFEYFSETQRNKGNFPGRFSGRQFSNSRSEMNVSTLELGDSALYLCASSLATGEQYFGPGTRLTVT.

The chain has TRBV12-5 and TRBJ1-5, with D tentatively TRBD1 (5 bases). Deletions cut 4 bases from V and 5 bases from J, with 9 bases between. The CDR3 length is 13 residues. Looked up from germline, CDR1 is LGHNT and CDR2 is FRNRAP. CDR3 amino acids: CASGWGEDQPQHF. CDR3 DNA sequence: TGTGCTAGTGGTTGGGGGGAGGATCAGCCCCAGCATTTT.

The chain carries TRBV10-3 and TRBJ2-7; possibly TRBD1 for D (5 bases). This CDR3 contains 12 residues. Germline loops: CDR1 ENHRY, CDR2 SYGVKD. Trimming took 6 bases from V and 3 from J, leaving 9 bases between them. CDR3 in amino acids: CAISLDSYEQYF. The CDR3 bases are TGTGCCATCAGCCTCGACAGCTACGAGCAGTACTTC.

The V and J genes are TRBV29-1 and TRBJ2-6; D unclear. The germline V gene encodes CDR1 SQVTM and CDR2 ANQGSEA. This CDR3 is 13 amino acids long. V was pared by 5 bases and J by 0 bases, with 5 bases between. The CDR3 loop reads CSVTVSGANVLTF. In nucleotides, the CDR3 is TGCAGCGTTACTGTCTCTGGGGCCAACGTCCTGACTTTC. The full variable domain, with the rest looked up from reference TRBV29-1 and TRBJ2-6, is SAVISQKPSRDICQRGTSLTIQCQVDSQVTMMFWYRQQPGQSLTLIATANQGSEATYESGFVIDKFPISRPNLTFSTLTVSNMSPEDSSIYLCSVTVSGANVLTFGAGSRLTVL.

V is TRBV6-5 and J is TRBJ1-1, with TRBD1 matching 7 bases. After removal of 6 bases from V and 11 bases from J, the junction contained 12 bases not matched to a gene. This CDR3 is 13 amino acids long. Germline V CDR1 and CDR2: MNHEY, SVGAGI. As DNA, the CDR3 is TGTGCCAGCAGGGCAAACAGGGGCTCGGGGGCTTTCTTT. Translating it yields CASRANRGSGAFF.

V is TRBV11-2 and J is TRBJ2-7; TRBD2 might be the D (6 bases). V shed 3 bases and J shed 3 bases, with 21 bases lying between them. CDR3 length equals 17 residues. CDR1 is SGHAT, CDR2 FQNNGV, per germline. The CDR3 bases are TGTGCCAGCAGCTTTGGAGGGCGCGGGGCTGCCTACTACGAGCAGTACTTC. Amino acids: CASSFGGRGAAYYEQYF.

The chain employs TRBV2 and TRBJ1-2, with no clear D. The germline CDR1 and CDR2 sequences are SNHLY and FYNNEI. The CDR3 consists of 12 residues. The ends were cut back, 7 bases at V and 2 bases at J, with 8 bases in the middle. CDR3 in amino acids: CASKYQNYGYTF. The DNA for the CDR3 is TGTGCCAGCAAGTACCAGAACTATGGCTACACCTTC. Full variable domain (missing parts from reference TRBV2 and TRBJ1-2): EPEVTQTPSHQVTQMGQEVILRCVPISNHLYFYWYRQILGQKVEFLVSFYNNEISEKSEIFDDQFSVERPDGSNFTLKIRSTKLEDSAMYFCASKYQNYGYTFGSGTRLTVV.

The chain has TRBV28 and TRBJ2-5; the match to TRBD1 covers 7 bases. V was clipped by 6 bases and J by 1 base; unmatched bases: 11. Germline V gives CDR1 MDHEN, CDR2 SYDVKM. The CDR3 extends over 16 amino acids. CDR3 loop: CASRDLKQGTQETQYF. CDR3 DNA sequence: TGTGCCAGCAGGGACCTAAAACAGGGGACCCAAGAGACCCAGTACTTC.

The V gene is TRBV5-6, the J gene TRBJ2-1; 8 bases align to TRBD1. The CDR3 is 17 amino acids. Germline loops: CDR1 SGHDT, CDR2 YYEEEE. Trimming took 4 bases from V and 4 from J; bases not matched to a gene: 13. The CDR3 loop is CASSITGGILGYNEQFF. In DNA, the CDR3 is TGTGCCAGCAGCATTACAGGGGGAATATTGGGATACAATGAGCAGTTCTTC.

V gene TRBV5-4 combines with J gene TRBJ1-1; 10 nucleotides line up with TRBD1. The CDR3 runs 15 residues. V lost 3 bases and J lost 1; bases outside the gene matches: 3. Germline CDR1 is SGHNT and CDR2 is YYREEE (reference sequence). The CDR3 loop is CASSWGTGANTEAFF. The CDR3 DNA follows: TGTGCCAGCAGCTGGGGGACAGGGGCGAACACTGAAGCTTTCTTT.

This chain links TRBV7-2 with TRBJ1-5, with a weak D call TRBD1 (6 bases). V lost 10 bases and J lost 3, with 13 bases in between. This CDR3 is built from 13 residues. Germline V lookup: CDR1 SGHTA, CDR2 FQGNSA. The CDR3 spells CATGGGLNQPQHF. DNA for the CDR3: TGTGCCACGGGGGGCGGGCTCAATCAGCCCCAGCATTTT. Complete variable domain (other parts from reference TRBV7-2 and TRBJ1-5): GAGVSQSPSNKVTEKGKDVELRCDPISGHTALYWYRQSLGQGLEFLIYFQGNSAPDKSGLPSDRFSAERTGGSVSTLTIQRTQQEDSAVYLCATGGGLNQPQHFGDGTRLSIL.

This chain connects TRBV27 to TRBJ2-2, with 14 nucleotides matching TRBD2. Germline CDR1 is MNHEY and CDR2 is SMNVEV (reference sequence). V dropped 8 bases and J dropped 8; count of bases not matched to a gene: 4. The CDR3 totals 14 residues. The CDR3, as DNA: TGTGCCAGCCGACTAGCGGGAGGGCCAGGGGAGCTGTTTTTT. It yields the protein CASRLAGGPGELFF.

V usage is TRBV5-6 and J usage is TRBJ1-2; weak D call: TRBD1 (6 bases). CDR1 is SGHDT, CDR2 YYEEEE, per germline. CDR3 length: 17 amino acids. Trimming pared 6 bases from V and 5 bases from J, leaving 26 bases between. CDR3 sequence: CASNLDRGAGLGYGYTF. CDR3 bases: TGTGCCAGCAACCTCGATCGGGGGGCAGGGCTAGGGTATGGCTACACCTTC.

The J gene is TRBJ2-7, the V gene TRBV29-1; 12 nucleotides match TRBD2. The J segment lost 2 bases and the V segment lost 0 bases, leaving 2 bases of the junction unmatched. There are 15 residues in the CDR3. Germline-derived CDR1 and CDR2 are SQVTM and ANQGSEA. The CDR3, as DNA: TGCAGCGTTGAAGATCTAGCGGGAGGGCCCTACGAGCAGTACTTC. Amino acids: CSVEDLAGGPYEQYF.

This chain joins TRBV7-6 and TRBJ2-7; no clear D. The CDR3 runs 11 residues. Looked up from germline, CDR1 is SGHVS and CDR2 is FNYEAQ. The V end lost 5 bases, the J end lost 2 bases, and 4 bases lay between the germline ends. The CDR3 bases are TGTGCCAGCAGCCTAACCTACGAGCAGTACTTC. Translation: CASSLTYEQYF. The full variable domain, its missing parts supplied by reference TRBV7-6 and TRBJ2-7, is GAGVSQSPRYKVTKRGQDVALRCDPISGHVSLYWYRQALGQGPEFLTYFNYEAQQDKSGLPNDRFSAERPEGSISTLTIQRTEQRDSAMYRCASSLTYEQYFGPGTRLTVT.

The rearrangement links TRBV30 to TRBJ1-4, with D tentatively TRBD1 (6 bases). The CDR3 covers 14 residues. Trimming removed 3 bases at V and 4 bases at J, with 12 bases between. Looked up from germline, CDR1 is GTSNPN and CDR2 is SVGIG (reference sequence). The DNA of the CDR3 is TGTGCCTGGAGCATGGGACAAGTTAATGAAAAACTGTTTTTT. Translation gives CAWSMGQVNEKLFF.

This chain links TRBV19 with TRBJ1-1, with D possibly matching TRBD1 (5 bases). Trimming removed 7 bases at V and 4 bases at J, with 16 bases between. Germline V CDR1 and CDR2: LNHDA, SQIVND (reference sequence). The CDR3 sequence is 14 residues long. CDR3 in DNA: TGTGCCAGTATTGCAGGGCAGATTGTCACTGAAGCTTTCTTT. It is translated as CASIAGQIVTEAFF.

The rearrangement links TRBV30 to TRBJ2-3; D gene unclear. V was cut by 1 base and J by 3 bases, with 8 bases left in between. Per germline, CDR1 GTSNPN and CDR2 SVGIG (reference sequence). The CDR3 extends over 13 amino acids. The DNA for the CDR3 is TGTGCCTGGAGTGGACTTTCTACAGATACGCAGTATTTT. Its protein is CAWSGLSTDTQYF.

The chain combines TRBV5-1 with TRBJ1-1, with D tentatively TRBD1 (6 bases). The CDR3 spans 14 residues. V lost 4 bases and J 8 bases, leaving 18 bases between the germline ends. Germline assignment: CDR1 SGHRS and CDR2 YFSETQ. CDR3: CASSRTGDTQEAFF. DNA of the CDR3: TGCGCCAGCAGCCGAACTGGGGACACTCAAGAAGCTTTCTTT.

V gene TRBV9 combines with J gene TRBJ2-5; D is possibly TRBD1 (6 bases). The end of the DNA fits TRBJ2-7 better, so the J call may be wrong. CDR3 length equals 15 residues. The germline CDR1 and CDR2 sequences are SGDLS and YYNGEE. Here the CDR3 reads CASSVGGTGSYEQYF. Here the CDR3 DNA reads TGTGCCAGCAGCGTAGGAGGAACAGGGTCCTACGAGCAGTACTTC.

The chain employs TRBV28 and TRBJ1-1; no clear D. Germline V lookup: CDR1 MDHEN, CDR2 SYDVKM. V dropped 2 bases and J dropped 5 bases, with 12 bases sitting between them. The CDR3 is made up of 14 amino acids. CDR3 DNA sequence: TGTGCCAGCAGTTTAAAGGCGGCGAGAACTGAAGCTTTCTTT. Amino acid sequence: CASSLKAARTEAFF.

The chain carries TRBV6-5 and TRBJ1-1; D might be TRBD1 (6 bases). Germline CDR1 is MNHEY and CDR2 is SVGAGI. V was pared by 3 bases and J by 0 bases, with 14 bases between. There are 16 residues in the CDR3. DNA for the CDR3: TGTGCCAGCAGTTATCAAGGGGGAGTACTGAACACTGAAGCTTTCTTT. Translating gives CASSYQGGVLNTEAFF.

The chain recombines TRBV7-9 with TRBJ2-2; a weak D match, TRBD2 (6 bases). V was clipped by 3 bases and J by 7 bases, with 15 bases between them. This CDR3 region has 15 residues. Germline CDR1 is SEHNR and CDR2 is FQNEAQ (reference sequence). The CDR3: CASSFLVFGSGELFF. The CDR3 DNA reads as TGTGCCAGCAGCTTCCTGGTTTTCGGGAGCGGGGAGCTGTTTTTT.

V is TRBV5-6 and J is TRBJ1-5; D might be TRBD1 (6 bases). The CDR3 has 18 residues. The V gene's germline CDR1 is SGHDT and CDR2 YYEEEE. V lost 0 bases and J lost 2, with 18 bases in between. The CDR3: CASSLEGTLGFRNQPQHF. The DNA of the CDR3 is TGTGCCAGCAGCTTGGAGGGGACACTGGGGTTTCGCAATCAGCCCCAGCATTTT.

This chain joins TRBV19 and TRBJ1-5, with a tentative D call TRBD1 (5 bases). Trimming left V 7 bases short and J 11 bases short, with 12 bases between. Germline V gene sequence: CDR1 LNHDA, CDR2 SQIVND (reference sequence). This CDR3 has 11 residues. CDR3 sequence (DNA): TGTGCCAGTACCGCAGGGTGGTCCCAGCATTTT. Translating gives CASTAGWSQHF.

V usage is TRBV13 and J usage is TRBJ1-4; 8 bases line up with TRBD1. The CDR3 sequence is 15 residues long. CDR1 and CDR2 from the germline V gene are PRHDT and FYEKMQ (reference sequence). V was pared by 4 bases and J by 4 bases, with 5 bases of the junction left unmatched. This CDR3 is CASSSSDRVNEKLFF. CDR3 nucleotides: TGTGCCAGCAGCTCGTCGGACAGGGTTAATGAAAAACTGTTTTTT.

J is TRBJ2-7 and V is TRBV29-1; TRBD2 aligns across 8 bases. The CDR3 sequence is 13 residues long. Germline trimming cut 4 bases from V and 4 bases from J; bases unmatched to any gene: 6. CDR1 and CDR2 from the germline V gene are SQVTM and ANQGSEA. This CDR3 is CSVVGGAGYEQYF. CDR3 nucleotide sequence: TGCAGCGTTGTCGGGGGGGCCGGGTACGAGCAGTACTTC.